One sample yielded the 5 T cell receptor beta chains listed below, sequenced in a study of shared clonotypes between healthy human individuals. Clones were read by immunoSEQ multiplex PCR, and TCRdb kept only the in-frame ones, dropping some. The sample shows some 1,100,000 clones, 78% of them seen only once. Sample: memory CD4+ T cells from PBMCs. Subset: CD45RA-negative fraction. These receptors were collected from a man younger than 35 in good health. Some clones in this sample may be carry-over from other donors' samples.

This chain connects TRBV4-2 to TRBJ2-1; D uncertain. V gave up 2 bases and J gave up 15 bases, with 23 bases separating them. The CDR3 has 15 amino acids. Germline CDR1 reads LGHNA; CDR2 reads YNFKEQ. CDR3 loop: CASSQQTGRTSEVFF. CDR3 bases: TGTGCCAGCAGCCAACAAACCGGGCGGACCTCGGAAGTGTTCTTC.

The gene calls are TRBV19 and TRBJ2-1; 7 nucleotides agree with TRBD2. The CDR3 contains 15 residues. The ends lost 6 bases at V and 4 bases at J; junction bases unmatched: 9. CDR1 is LNHDA, CDR2 SQIVND, per germline (reference sequence). CDR3 coding DNA: TGTGCCAGTAGGGGAGGGAGGACCCGATACAATGAGCAGTTCTTC. Translating it yields CASRGGRTRYNEQFF.

The J gene is TRBJ2-1, the V gene TRBV4-1; maybe TRBD2 (7 bases). This CDR3 spans 17 amino acids. Trimming removed 0 bases from V and 2 bases from J, with 14 bases in between. Looked up from germline, CDR1 is MGHRA and CDR2 is YSYEKL. CDR3 DNA: TGCGCCAGCAGCCAAGAGGGGGGCGGGAGAACCTACAATGAGCAGTTCTTC. Amino acid sequence: CASSQEGGGRTYNEQFF.

The chain joins TRBV18 to TRBJ2-6, with TRBD1 identical over 7 bases. This CDR3 is 16 amino acids long. V lost 3 bases and J lost 1; bases outside the gene matches: 3. Germline V lookup: CDR1 KGHSH, CDR2 LQKENI. The CDR3 DNA sequence: TGTGCCAGCTCACCGGGACAGAAATCTGGGGCCAACGTCCTGACTTTC. Protein product: CASSPGQKSGANVLTF.

The J gene is TRBJ2-7, the V gene TRBV11-2; 7 nucleotides line up with TRBD2. CDR3 length: 17 residues. In germline, CDR1 is SGHAT, CDR2 FQNNGV. The J segment lost 0 bases and the V segment lost 0 bases, leaving 8 bases of the junction unmatched. The CDR3 DNA follows: TGTGCCAGCAGCTTAGATCGCGGTAGCGGGCCCTCCTACGAGCAGTACTTC. Translated: CASSLDRGSGPSYEQYF.